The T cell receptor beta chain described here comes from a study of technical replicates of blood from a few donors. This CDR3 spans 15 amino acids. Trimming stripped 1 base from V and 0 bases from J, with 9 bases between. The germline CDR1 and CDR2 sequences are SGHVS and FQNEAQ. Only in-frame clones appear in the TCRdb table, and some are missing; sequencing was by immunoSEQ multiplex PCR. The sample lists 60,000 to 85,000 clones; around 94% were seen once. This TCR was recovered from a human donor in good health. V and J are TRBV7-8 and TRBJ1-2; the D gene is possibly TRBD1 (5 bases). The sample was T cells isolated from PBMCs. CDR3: CASSLVGGSNYGYTF. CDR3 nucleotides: TGTGCCAGCAGCTTAGTCGGGGGGTCTAACTATGGCTACACCTTC.